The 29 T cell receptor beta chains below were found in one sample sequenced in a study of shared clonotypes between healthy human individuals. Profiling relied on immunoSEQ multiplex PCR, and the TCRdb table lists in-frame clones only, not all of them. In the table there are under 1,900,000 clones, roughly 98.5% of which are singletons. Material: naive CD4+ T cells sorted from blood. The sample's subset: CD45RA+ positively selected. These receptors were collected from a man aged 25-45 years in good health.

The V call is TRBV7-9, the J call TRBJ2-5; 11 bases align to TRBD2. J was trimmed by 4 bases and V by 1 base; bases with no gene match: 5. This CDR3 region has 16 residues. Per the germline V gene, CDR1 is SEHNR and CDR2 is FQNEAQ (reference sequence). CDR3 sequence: CASSLVLAGGRETQYF. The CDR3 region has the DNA TGTGCCAGCAGCTTAGTCCTAGCGGGAGGCAGAGAGACCCAGTACTTC.

The CDR3 is CASSSGLAASYNEQFF. Here the CDR3 DNA reads TGTGCCAGCAGCTCCGGACTAGCGGCCTCCTACAATGAGCAGTTCTTC. J is TRBJ2-1 and V is TRBV7-2; 10 bases fit TRBD2. The ends lost 4 bases at V and 0 bases at J; junction bases unmatched: 3. Germline CDR1 and CDR2: SGHTA and FQGNSA. The CDR3 sequence is 16 residues long.

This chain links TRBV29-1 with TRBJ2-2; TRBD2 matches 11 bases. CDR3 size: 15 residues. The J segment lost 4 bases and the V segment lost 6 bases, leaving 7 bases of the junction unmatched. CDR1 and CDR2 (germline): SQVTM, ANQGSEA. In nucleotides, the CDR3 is TGCAGCGTGGGGATAGCGGGAGGGCCCACCGGGGAGCTGTTTTTT. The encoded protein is CSVGIAGGPTGELFF.

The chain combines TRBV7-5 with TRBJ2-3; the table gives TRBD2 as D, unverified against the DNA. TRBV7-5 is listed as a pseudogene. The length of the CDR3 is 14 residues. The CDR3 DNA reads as TGTGCCAGAAGCTTAAAAGCTAGCACAGATACGCAGTATTTT. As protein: CARSLKASTDTQYF.

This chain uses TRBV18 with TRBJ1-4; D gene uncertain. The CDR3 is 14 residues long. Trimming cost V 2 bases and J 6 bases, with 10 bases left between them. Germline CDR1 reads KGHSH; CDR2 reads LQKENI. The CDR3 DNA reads TGTGCCAGCTCACCATGGTCAAGGGATGAAAAACTGTTTTTT. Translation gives CASSPWSRDEKLFF.

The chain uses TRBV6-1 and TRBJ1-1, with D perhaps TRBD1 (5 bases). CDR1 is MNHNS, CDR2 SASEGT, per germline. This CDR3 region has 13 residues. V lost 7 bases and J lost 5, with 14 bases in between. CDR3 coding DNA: TGTGCCAGCAACCTCGACAGCGGAACTGAAGCTTTCTTT. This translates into CASNLDSGTEAFF.

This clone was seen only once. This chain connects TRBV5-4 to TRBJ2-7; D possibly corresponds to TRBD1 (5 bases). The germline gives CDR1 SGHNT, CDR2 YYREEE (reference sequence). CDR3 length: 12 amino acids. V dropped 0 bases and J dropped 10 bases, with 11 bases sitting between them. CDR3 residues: CASSLDRNSQYF. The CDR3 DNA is TGTGCCAGCAGCTTGGACAGGAACAGCCAGTACTTC.

The CDR3 DNA is TGCGCCAGCAGCTTGGAATCAGGTTATCAGCCCCAGCATTTT. Its protein product is CASSLESGYQPQHF. The rearrangement uses TRBV5-1 and TRBJ1-5; D is ambiguous. This CDR3 contains 14 residues. Per germline, CDR1 SGHRS and CDR2 YFSETQ. Trimming shortened V by 0 bases and J by 5 bases, and 9 bases separated the two germline ends. The whole variable domain, filled in from reference TRBV5-1 and TRBJ1-5, reads KAGVTQTPRYLIKTRGQQVTLSCSPISGHRSVSWYQQTPGQGLQFLFEYFSETQRNKGNFPGRFSGRQFSNSRSEMNVSTLELGDSALYLCASSLESGYQPQHFGDGTRLSIL.

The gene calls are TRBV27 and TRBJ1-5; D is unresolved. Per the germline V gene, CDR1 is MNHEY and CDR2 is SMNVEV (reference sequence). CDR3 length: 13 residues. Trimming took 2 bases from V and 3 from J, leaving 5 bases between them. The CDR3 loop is CASSLLNNQPQHF. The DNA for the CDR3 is TGTGCCAGCAGTTTACTCAACAATCAGCCCCAGCATTTT.

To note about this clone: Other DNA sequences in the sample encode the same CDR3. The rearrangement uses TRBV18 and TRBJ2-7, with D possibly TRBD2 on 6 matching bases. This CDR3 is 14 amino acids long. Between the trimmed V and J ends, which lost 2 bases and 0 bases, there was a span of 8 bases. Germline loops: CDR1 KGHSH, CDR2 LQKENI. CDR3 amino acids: CASSPLADSYEQYF. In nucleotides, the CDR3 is TGTGCCAGCTCACCATTAGCGGACTCCTACGAGCAGTACTTC.

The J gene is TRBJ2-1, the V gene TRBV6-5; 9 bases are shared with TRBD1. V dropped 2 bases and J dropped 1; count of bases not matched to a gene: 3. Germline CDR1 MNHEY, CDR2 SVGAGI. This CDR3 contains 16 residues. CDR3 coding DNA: TGTGCCAGCAGTTACCCGGGACAGGGATCCTACAATGAGCAGTTCTTC. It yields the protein CASSYPGQGSYNEQFF.

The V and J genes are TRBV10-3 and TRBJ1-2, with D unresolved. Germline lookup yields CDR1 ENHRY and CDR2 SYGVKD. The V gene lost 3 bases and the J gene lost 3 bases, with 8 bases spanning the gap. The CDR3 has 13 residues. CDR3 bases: TGTGCCATCAGTGAAGGCCGAGACTATGGCTACACCTTC. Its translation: CAISEGRDYGYTF.

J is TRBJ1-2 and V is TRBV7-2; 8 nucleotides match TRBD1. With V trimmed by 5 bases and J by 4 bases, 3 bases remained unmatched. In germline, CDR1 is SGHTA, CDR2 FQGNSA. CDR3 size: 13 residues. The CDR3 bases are TGTGCCAGCAGCCAAGACAGGGGCTATGGCTACACCTTC. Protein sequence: CASSQDRGYGYTF.

This CDR3 reads CASSFRTGELTYNEQFF. In DNA, the CDR3 is TGTGCCAGCAGTTTTCGGACAGGGGAGTTAACCTACAATGAGCAGTTCTTC. J is TRBJ2-1 and V is TRBV11-2; 9 nucleotides align to TRBD1. The CDR3 covers 17 residues. J lost 2 bases, V lost 6 bases, and 11 bases had no gene match. Germline V lookup: CDR1 SGHAT, CDR2 FQNNGV. Combining the CDR3 with reference TRBV11-2 and TRBJ2-1 gives the whole variable domain EAGVAQSPRYKIIEKRQSVAFWCNPISGHATLYWYQQILGQGPKLLIQFQNNGVVDDSQLPKDRFSAERLKGVDSTLKIQPAKLEDSAVYLCASSFRTGELTYNEQFFGPGTRLTVL.

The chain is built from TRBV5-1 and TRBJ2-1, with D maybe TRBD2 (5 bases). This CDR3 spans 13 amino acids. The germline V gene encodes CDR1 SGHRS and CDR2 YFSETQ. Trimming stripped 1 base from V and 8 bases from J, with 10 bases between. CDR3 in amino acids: CASSLPAAYEQFF. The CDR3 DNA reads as TGCGCCAGCAGCTTGCCAGCGGCATATGAGCAGTTCTTC.

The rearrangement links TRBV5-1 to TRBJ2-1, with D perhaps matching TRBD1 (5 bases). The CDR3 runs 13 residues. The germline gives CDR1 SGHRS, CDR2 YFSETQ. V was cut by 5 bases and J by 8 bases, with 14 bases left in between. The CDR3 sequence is CASSAQGHDEQFF. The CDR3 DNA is TGCGCCAGCAGTGCCCAGGGCCATGATGAGCAGTTCTTC.

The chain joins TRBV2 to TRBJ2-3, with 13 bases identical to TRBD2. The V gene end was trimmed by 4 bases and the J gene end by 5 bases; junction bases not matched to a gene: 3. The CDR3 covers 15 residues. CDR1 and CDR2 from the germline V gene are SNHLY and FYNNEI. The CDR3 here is CASSGTSGRGDTQYF. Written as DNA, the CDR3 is TGTGCCAGCAGTGGGACTAGCGGGAGAGGAGATACGCAGTATTTT.

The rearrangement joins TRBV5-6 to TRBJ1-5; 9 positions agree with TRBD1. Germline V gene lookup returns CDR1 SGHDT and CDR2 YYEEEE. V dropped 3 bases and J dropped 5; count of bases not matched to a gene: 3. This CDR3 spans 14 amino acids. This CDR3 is CASSYDRGDQPQHF. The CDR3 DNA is TGTGCCAGCAGCTACGACAGGGGGGATCAGCCCCAGCATTTT.

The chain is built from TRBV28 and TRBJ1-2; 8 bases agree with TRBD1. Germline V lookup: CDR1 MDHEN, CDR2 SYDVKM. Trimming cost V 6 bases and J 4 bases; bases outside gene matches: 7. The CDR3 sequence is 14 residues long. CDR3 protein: CASSLGQGGYGYTF. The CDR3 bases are TGTGCCAGCAGCCTCGGACAGGGCGGCTATGGCTACACCTTC.

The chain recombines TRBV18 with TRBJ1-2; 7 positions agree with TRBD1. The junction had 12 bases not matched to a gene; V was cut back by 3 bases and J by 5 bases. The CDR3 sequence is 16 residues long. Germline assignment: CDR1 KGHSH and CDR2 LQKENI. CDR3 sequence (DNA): TGTGCCAGCTCACCGAAAAGACAGGGACTGGAATATGGCTACACCTTC. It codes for CASSPKRQGLEYGYTF.

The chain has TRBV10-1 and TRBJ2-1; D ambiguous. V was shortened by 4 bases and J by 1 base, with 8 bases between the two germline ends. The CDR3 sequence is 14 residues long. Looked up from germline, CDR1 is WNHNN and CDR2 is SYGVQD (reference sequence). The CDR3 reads CASSATGSYNEQFF. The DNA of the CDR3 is TGCGCCAGCAGTGCGACTGGTTCCTACAATGAGCAGTTCTTC.

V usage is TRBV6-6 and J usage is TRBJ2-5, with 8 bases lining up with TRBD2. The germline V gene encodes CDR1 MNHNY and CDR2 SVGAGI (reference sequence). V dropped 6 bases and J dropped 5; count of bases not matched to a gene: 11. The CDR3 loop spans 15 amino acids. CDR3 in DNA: TGTGCCAGCAGGGGGAGCGGGAGTCGGGGGGAGACCCAGTACTTC. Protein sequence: CASRGSGSRGETQYF.

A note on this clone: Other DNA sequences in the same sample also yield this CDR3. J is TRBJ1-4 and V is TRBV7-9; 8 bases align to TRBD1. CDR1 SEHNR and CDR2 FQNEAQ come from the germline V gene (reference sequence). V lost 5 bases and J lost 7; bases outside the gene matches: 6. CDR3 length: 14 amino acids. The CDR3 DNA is TGTGCCAGCAGCCAGCCCAGGGGGCGTGAAAAACTGTTTTTT. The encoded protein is CASSQPRGREKLFF.

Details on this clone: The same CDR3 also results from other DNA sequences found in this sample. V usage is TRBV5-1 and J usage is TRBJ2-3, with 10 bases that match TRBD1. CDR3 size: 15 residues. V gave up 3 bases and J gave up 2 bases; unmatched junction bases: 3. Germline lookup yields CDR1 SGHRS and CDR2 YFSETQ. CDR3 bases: TGCGCCAGCAGCTCGGGACAGGGGAACACAGATACGCAGTATTTT. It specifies CASSSGQGNTDTQYF. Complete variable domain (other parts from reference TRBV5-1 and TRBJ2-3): KAGVTQTPRYLIKTRGQQVTLSCSPISGHRSVSWYQQTPGQGLQFLFEYFSETQRNKGNFPGRFSGRQFSNSRSEMNVSTLELGDSALYLCASSSGQGNTDTQYFGPGTRLTVL.

The CDR3 region has the DNA TGTGCCAGCAGCCCTGTAAGCGGGAGAATGGGTGAGCAGTACTTC. Amino acid sequence: CASSPVSGRMGEQYF. The chain employs TRBV11-2 and TRBJ2-7, with 8 bases matching TRBD2. There are 15 residues in the CDR3. Germline V gene sequence: CDR1 SGHAT, CDR2 FQNNGV. The ends lost 5 bases at V and 7 bases at J; junction bases unmatched: 13.

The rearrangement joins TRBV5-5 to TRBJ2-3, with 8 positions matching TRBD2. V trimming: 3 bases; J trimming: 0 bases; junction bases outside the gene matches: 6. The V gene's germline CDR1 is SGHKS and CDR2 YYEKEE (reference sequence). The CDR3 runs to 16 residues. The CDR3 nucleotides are TGTGCCAGCAGCTCACCCGGGACTAGTAGCACAGATACGCAGTATTTT. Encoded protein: CASSSPGTSSTDTQYF. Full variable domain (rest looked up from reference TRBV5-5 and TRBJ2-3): DAGVTQSPTHLIKTRGQQVTLRCSPISGHKSVSWYQQVLGQGPQFIFQYYEKEERGRGNFPDRFSARQFPNYSSELNVNALLLGDSALYLCASSSPGTSSTDTQYFGPGTRLTVL.

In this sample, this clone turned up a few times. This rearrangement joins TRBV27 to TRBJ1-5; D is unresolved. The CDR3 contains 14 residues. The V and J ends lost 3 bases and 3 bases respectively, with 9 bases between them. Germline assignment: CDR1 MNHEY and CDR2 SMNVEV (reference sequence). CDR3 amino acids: CASSFRANNQPQHF. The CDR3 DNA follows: TGTGCCAGCAGTTTCCGGGCCAACAATCAGCCCCAGCATTTT.

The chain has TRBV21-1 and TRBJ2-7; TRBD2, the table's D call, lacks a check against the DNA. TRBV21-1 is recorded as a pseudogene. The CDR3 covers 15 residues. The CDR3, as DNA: TGTGCCAGCAGCCTCCGAGCGGGAGCGATCTACGAGCAGTACTTC. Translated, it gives CASSLRAGAIYEQYF.

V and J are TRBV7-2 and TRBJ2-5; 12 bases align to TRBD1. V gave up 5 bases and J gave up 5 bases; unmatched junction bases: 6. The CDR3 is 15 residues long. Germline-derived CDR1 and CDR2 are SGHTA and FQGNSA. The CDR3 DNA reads TGTGCCAGCAGCCGGGACAGGGGGCTTGGGGAGACCCAGTACTTC. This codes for CASSRDRGLGETQYF. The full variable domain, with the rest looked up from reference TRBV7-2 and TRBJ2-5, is GAGVSQSPSNKVTEKGKDVELRCDPISGHTALYWYRQSLGQGLEFLIYFQGNSAPDKSGLPSDRFSAERTGGSVSTLTIQRTQQEDSAVYLCASSRDRGLGETQYFGPGTRLLVL.